The source of this TCR beta chain is a study of response to subunit inactivated influenza vaccine. Notes on the study in general: The authors suggested that few new T cells are recruited per seasonal influenza vaccination.

Each CDR3 protein is one row after TCRdb ran MiXCR on the RT-PCR reads. The table shows around 570,000 distinct CDR3 sequences, with approximately 10% occurring only once. A note on this clonotype: Its antigen is as yet unknown.

The CDR3 runs 18 residues. V lost 1 base and J lost 1, with 19 bases in between. Per germline, CDR1 LNHNV and CDR2 YYDKDF (reference sequence). This sample was also put to use in a study of T cells expressing NK-cell markers. This second report adds: Production of TCR beta cDNA relied on 5'RACE template switching with UMIs. Researchers got TCR beta repertoires out of sorted CD3+CD56+NKG2C+, CD3+CD56+NKG2C- and CD3+CD56-NKG2C+ T cells. Over 5 donors carried dominant NKG2C+ clonotypes that made up roughly 1.0-8% of their CD8+ T cells. Questions lingered over whether expanded NKG2C+ T cell clones were HCMV-specific.

The sample consisted of PBMCs from blood, taken on the day of vaccination. V gene TRBV15 combines with J gene TRBJ2-5, with D perhaps matching TRBD2 (5 bases). This sequence was found in a man over 45 who received an inactivated influenza vaccine. The CDR3 DNA follows: TGTGCCACCAGCAGAGGCTCGCCGGGCCCCCGGGGCCAAGAGACCCAGTACTTC. This sequence encodes CATSRGSPGPRGQETQYF. The full variable domain, in which reference TRBV15 and TRBJ2-5 provide the parts outside the CDR3, is DAMVIQNPRYQVTQFGKPVTLSCSQTLNHNVMYWYQQKSSQAPKLLFHYYDKDFNNEADTPDNFQSRRPNTSFCFLDIRSPGLGDTAMYLCATSRGSPGPRGQETQYFGPGTRLLVL.